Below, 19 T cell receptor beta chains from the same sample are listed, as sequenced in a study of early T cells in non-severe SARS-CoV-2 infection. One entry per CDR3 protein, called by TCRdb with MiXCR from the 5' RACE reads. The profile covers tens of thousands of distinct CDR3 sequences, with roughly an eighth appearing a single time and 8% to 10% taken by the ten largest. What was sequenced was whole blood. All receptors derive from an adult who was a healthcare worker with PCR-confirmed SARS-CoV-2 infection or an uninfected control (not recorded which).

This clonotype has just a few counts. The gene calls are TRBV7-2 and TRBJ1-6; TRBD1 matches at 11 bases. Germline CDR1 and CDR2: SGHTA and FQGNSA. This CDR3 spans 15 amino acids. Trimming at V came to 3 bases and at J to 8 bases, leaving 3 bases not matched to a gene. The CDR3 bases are TGTGCCAGCAGCTTCCTGGGACAGGGGGATTCACCCCTCCACTTT. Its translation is CASSFLGQGDSPLHF.

In DNA, the CDR3 is TGCAGCGCCGAGGACAGCCCGAGCTCCTACGAGCAGTACTTC. Translation: CSAEDSPSSYEQYF. This chain joins TRBV29-1 and TRBJ2-7, with D maybe TRBD1 (6 bases). This CDR3 region has 14 residues. Germline values: CDR1 SQVTM, CDR2 ANQGSEA. Trimming left V 7 bases short and J 0 bases short, with 16 bases between.

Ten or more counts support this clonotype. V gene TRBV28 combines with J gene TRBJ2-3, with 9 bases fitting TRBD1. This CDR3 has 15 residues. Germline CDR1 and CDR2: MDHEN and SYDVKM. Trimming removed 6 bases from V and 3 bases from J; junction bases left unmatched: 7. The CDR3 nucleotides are TGTGCCAGCAGAAAGGGACAGGGAAGAACAGATACGCAGTATTTT. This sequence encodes CASRKGQGRTDTQYF.

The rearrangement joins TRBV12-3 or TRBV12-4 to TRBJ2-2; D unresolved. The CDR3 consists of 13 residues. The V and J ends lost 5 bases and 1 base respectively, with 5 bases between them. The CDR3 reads CASSDWNTGELFF. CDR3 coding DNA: TGTGCCAGCAGTGACTGGAACACCGGGGAGCTGTTTTTT.

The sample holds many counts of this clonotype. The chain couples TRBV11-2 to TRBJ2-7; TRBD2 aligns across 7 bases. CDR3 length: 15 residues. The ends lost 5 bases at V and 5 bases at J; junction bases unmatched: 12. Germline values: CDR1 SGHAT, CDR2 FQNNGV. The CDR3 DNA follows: TGTGCCAGCAGCACTAGTGGCGGGAGTGCCGACGAGCAGTACTTC. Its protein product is CASSTSGGSADEQYF.

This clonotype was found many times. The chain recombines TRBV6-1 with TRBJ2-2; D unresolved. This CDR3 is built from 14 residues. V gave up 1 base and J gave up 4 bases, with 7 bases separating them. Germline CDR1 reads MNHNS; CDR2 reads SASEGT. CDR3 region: CASSEVVPTGELFF. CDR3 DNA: TGTGCCAGCAGTGAAGTCGTTCCCACCGGGGAGCTGTTTTTT.

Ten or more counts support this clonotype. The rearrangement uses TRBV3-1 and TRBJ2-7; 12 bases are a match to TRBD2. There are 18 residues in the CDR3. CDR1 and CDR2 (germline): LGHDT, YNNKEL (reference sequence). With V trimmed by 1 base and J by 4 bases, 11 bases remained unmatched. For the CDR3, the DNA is TGTGCCAGCAGCCAAGCCGGGAGAGGACTAGCGGGAAGTTACGAGCAGTACTTC. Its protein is CASSQAGRGLAGSYEQYF.

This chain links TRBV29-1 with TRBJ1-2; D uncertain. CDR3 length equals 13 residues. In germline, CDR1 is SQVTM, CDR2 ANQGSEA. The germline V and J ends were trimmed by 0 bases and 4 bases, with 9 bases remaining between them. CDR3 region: CSVEDNISYGYTF. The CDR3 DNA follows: TGCAGCGTTGAAGATAACATTAGCTATGGCTACACCTTC.

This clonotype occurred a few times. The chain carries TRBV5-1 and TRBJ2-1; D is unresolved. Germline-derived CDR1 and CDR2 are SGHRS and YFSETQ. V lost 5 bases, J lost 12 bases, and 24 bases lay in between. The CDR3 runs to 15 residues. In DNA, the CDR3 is TGCGCCAGCAGGCTGGCGCCGTTCTCCGAAGGCGGGCAGTTCTTC. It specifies CASRLAPFSEGGQFF.

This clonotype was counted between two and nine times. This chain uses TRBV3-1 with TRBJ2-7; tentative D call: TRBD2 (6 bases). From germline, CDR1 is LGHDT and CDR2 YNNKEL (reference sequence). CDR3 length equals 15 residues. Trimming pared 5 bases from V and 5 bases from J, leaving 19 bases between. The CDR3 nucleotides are TGTGCCAGCAGCTCTAACCTCGGGACTCCAGACGAGCAGTACTTC. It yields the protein CASSSNLGTPDEQYF.

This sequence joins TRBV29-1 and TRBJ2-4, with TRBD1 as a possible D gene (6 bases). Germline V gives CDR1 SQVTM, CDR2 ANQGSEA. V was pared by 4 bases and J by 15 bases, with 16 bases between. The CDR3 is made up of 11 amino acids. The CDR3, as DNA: TGCAGCGTTGCATCCGGACAGAGGTGGTACTTC. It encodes CSVASGQRWYF.

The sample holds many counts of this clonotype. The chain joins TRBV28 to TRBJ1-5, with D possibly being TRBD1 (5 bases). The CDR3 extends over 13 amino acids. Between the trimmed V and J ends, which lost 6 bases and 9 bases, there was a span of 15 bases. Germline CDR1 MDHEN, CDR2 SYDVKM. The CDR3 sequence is CASRPGPTTPQHF. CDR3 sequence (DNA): TGTGCCAGCAGACCGGGACCAACTACGCCCCAGCATTTT. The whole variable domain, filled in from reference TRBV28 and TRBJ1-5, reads DVKVTQSSRYLVKRTGEKVFLECVQDMDHENMFWYRQDPGLGLRLIYFSYDVKMKEKGDIPEGYSVSREKKERFSLILESASTNQTSMYLCASRPGPTTPQHFGDGTRLSIL.

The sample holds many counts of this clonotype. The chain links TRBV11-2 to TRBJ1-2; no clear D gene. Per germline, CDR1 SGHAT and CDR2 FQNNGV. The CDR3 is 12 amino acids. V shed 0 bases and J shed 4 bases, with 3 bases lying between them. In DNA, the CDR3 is TGTGCCAGCAGCTTAGACGGCTATGGCTACACCTTC. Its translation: CASSLDGYGYTF.

CDR3 region: CASSEATEAFF. DNA of the CDR3: TGTGCCAGCAGTGAAGCAACTGAAGCTTTCTTT. The rearrangement links TRBV2 to TRBJ1-1; no reliable D call. Germline lookup yields CDR1 SNHLY and CDR2 FYNNEI. Trimming left V 0 bases short and J 5 bases short, with 1 base between. The CDR3 is 11 residues long.

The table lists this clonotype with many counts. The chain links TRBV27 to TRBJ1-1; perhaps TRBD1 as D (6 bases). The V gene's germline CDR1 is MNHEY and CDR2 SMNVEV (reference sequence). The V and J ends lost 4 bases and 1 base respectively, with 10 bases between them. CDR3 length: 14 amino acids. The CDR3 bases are TGTGCCAGCAGTTACAGGGCCTCGAACACTGAAGCTTTCTTT. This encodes CASSYRASNTEAFF.

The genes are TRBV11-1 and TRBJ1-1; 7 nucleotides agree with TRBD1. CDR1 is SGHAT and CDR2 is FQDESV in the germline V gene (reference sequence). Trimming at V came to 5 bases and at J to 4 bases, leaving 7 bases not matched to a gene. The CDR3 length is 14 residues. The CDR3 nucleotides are TGTGCCAGCAGCATACAGACAGGGAGCACTGAAGCTTTCTTT. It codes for CASSIQTGSTEAFF.

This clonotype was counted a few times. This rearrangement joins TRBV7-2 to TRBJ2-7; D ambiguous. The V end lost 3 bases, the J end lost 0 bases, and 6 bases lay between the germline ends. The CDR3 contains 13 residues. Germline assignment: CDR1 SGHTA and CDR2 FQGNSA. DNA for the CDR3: TGTGCCAGCAGCTTCCCTAGCTCCTACGAGCAGTACTTC. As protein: CASSFPSSYEQYF. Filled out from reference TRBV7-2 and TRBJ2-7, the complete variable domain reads GAGVSQSPSNKVTEKGKDVELRCDPISGHTALYWYRQSLGQGLEFLIYFQGNSAPDKSGLPSDRFSAERTGGSVSTLTIQRTQQEDSAVYLCASSFPSSYEQYFGPGTRLTVT.

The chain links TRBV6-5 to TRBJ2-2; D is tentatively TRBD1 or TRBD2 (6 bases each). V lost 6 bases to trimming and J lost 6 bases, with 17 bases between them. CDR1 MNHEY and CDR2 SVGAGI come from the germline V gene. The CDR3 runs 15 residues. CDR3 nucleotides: TGTGCCAGCAGCCGCGAGGGGGGCCGCCCCGGGGAGCTGTTTTTT. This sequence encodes CASSREGGRPGELFF.

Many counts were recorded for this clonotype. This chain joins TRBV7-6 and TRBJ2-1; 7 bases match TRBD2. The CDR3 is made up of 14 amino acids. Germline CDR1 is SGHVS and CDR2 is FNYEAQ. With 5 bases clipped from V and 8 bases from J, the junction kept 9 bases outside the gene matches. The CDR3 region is CASSNRGRYDEQFF. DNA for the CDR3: TGTGCCAGCAGCAACCGCGGGAGATACGATGAGCAGTTCTTC.